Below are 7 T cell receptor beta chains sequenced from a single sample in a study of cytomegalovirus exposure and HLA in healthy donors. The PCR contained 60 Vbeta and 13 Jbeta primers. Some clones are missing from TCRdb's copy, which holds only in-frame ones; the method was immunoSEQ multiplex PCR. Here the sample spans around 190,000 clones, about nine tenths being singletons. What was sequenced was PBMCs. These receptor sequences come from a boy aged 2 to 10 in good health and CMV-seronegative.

CDR3: CASRHPSGISYNEQFF. The CDR3 DNA is TGTGCCAGTAGACACCCAAGCGGGATCTCCTACAATGAGCAGTTCTTC. The J gene is TRBJ2-1, the V gene TRBV19, with 7 positions matching TRBD2. The CDR3 extends over 16 amino acids. V lost 6 bases, J lost 0 bases, and 8 bases stayed unmatched. The germline gives CDR1 LNHDA, CDR2 SQIVND (reference sequence). Supplemented by reference TRBV19 and TRBJ2-1, the full variable domain reads DGGITQSPKYLFRKEGQNVTLSCEQNLNHDAMYWYRQDPGQGLRLIYYSQIVNDFQKGDIAEGYSVSREKKESFPLTVTSAQKNPTAFYLCASRHPSGISYNEQFFGPGTRLTVL.

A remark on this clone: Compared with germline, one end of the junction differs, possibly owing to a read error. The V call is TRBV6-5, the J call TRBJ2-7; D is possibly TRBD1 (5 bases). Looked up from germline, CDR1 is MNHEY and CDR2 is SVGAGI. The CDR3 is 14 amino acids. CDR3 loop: CAISGAGITYEQYF. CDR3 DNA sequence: TGTGCCATCAGTGGCGCAGGGATCACCTACGAGCAGTACTTC.

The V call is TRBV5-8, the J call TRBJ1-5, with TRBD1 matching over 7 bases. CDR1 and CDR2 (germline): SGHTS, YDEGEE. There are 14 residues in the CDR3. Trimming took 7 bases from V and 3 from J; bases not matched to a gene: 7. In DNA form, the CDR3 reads TGTGCCAGCTGGGACAGCCTTTCCAATCAGCCCCAGCATTTT. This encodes CASWDSLSNQPQHF.

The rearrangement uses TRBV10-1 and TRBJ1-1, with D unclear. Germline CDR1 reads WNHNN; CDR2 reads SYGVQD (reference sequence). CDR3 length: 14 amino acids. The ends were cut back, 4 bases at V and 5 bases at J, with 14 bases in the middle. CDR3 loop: CASSVAGLSTEAFF. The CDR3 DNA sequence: TGCGCCAGCAGTGTGGCGGGGTTGAGTACTGAAGCTTTCTTT.

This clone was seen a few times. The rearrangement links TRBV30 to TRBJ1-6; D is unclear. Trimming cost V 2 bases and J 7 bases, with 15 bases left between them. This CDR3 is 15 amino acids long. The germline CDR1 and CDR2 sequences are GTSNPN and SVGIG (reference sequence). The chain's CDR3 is CAWSPVGGPNSPLHF. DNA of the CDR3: TGTGCCTGGAGTCCTGTCGGTGGGCCCAATTCACCCCTCCACTTT.

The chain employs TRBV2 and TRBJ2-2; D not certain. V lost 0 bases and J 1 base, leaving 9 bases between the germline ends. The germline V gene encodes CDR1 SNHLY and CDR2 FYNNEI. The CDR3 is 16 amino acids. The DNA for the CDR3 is TGTGCCAGCAGTGAAGCTAGAACCCTGAACACCGGGGAGCTGTTTTTT. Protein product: CASSEARTLNTGELFF.

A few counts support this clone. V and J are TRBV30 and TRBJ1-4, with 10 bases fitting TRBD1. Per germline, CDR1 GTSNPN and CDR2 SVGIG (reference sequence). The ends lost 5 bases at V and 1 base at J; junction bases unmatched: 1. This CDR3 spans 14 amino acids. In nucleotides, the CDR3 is TGTGCCTGGGGACAGGGGGGAACTAATGAAAAACTGTTTTTT. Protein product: CAWGQGGTNEKLFF.